The entry that follows covers one T cell receptor beta chain sequence. Antigen specificity is unknown. V lost 5 bases and J lost 2, with 10 bases in between. Germline V CDR1 and CDR2: GTSNPN, SVGIG (reference sequence). This CDR3 comprises 12 residues. This entry belongs to a study of CD8+ T cells in alopecia areata. Study information: Treatment comprised oral tofacitinib, 5 to 10 mg twice daily, in treated patients. Regarding the study as a whole: Numerous clones, expanded in lesions, remained in scalp and blood during tofacitinib.

Treatment meaning: oral pan-JAK inhibitor, 5-10 mg twice daily. Alopecia areata patients had lesional scalp punch biopsies and peripheral blood taken from them. Investigators sorted PBMCs to obtain both CD4+ and CD8+ T cells. Once RNA had been extracted, it was reverse transcribed into cDNA to act as the sequencing template. Libraries were prepared by immunoSEQ multiplex PCR; TCRdb keeps only in-frame clonotypes and omits some of them. This sample has hundreds of thousands of clones, with 58% found just once. Here the sequenced sample was CD4+ T cells sorted from blood, taken at week 24, from a patient treated with tofacitinib. V is TRBV30 and J is TRBJ2-7; possibly TRBD1 for D (6 bases). This receptor was obtained from a human donor with alopecia areata. The CDR3 protein is CAWGPGAYEQYF. CDR3 DNA: TGTGCCTGGGGGCCAGGGGCCTACGAGCAGTACTTC.